This T cell receptor (beta chain) was retrieved from a study of graft-versus-host responses after intestinal transplantation. Study-wide points: High graft-versus-host to host-versus-graft clonal ratios were found in allografts of patients who had graft-donor T cell macrochimerism.

This CDR3 contains 18 residues. V dropped 3 bases and J dropped 8; count of bases not matched to a gene: 16. Germline V lookup: CDR1 SGHAT, CDR2 FQDESV (reference sequence). Clones were sequenced by immunoSEQ multiplex PCR, and TCRdb holds only the in-frame ones, with some missing. The table shows 55,000 to 80,000 clones, with around nine tenths occurring only once. In the case of this clone: Its cognate antigen is unknown.

The chain combines TRBV11-1 with TRBJ2-1; 10 nucleotides line up with TRBD2. The source material was unstimulated CD8+ T cells sorted from spleen or lymph node cells, sampled before transplant. The source is a human donor who was the organ donor for an intestinal transplant. The CDR3 is CASSLASGSAGEVDEQFF. The DNA for the CDR3 is TGTGCCAGCAGCTTGGCTAGCGGGAGCGCGGGTGAGGTCGATGAGCAGTTCTTC.